These 4 T cell receptor beta chains were sequenced from one sample in a study of T-cell reconstitution after alpha-beta-depleted transplantation in children. Preparation of the TCRbeta library involved a method that used unique molecular identifiers. One entry per CDR3 protein, called by TCRdb with MiXCR from the PCR reads. The table has 280,000 or so distinct CDR3 sequences, approximately 10% seen once. Specimen: peripheral blood, collected 180 days after TCRalphabeta/CD19-depleted stem cell transplant. Receptors originate from a male patient under 10 years old who had a stem cell transplant for chronic granulomatous disease, so the T cells may come from the graft donor.

This clonotype has a count of ten or more. The CDR3 DNA sequence: TGTGCCAGCAGCCTAACTGGACTAGCGGGAGGGGGGAATGAGCAGTTCTTC. This codes for CASSLTGLAGGGNEQFF. The V and J genes are TRBV3-1 and TRBJ2-1, with 15 nucleotides matching TRBD2. Losses at the gene ends were 4 bases for V and 7 bases for J; bases not matched to a gene: 8. There are 17 residues in the CDR3. CDR1 is LGHDT, CDR2 YNNKEL, per germline (reference sequence).

This clonotype has at least ten counts. The rearrangement links TRBV19 to TRBJ2-7; D may be TRBD2 (5 bases). Trimming took off 1 base at V and 2 bases at J, with 18 bases between the two ends. The CDR3 spans 17 residues. Per germline, CDR1 LNHDA and CDR2 SQIVND (reference sequence). Written as DNA, the CDR3 is TGTGCCAGTAGTATAGTAGCCCTAGCAGGAACCCCCTACGAGCAGTACTTC. It specifies CASSIVALAGTPYEQYF. The whole variable domain, filled in from reference TRBV19 and TRBJ2-7, reads DGGITQSPKYLFRKEGQNVTLSCEQNLNHDAMYWYRQDPGQGLRLIYYSQIVNDFQKGDIAEGYSVSREKKESFPLTVTSAQKNPTAFYLCASSIVALAGTPYEQYFGPGTRLTVT.

This clonotype was found many times. The chain uses TRBV12-3 or TRBV12-4 and TRBJ1-5; no firm D call. V gave up 3 bases and J gave up 3 bases, with 9 bases separating them. This CDR3 region has 14 residues. The CDR3 sequence is CASSFRTNNQPQHF. CDR3 coding DNA: TGTGCCAGCAGTTTCAGGACCAACAATCAGCCCCAGCATTTT.

The rearrangement links TRBV12-3 or TRBV12-4 to TRBJ2-1; D gene unclear. The CDR3 has 13 residues. V lost 0 bases and J lost 9, with 9 bases in between. The CDR3 spells CASSLALEREQFF. The CDR3 DNA follows: TGTGCCAGCAGTTTAGCGCTAGAGCGTGAGCAGTTCTTC.